These 15 T cell receptor beta chains were sequenced from one sample in a study of tumor-infiltrating lymphocytes in primary liver carcinoma. Synthesis of TCR beta cDNA was carried out from about 500 ng total RNA with a constant-region primer. Amplification in three nested multiplex PCR rounds with slightly modified ARM-PCR gave rise to TCR beta libraries. Use of TRBV1-TRBV30 forward primers with a C-beta reverse primer characterized the first two PCR rounds, which lasted roughly 9 cycles each. MiXCR, run by TCRdb on the multiplex PCR reads, gives a single entry per CDR3 protein. The table shows more than 70,000 distinct CDR3 sequences, with about three quarters occurring only once. Without any cell sorting, about 19-31 mg of bulk tissue yielded co-extracted RNA and DNA. Sequencing was carried out using tumor-adjacent normal liver tissue. The receptors come from a man in his forties with primary liver carcinoma and hepatitis B virus infection.

On this clonotype itself: The junction differs from germline at one of its ends, possibly a read error. The chain couples TRBV11-2 to TRBJ2-5; unclear D gene. The CDR3 totals 14 residues. Germline loops: CDR1 SGHAT, CDR2 FQNNGV. CDR3 amino acids: CASSLYRGKEIQYF. In DNA, the CDR3 is TGTGCCAGTAGCTTATATCGTGGTAAAGAGATCCAGTACTTC.

The chain has TRBV6-5 and TRBJ2-7; tentatively, D is TRBD1 (6 bases). CDR1 is MNHEY and CDR2 is SVGAGI in the germline V gene. The CDR3 runs to 14 residues. The V and J ends lost 5 bases and 3 bases respectively, with 14 bases between them. The CDR3 sequence: CASSLRTGNYEQYF. The CDR3, as DNA: TGTGCCAGCAGTCTCCGAACAGGGAACTACGAGCAGTACTTC.

In nucleotides, the CDR3 is TGTGCCAGTACCCTATGTGCCGGGGAGCTGTTTTTT. Translated: CASTLCAGELFF. The chain joins TRBV6-6 to TRBJ2-2; D call uncertain. The CDR3 is made up of 12 amino acids. CDR1 is MNHNY and CDR2 is SVGAGI in the germline V gene (reference sequence). V lost 9 bases and J lost 6, with 11 bases in between.

V gene TRBV19 combines with J gene TRBJ1-1, with 7 bases that match TRBD1. From germline, CDR1 is LNHDA and CDR2 SQIVND (reference sequence). CDR3 length equals 15 residues. Trimming cost V 8 bases and J 4 bases; bases outside gene matches: 13. The CDR3 DNA reads TGTGCCAGTTCACCTACAGGGGTTTGGGGCACTGAAGCTTTCTTT. Residues: CASSPTGVWGTEAFF.

In regard to this clonotype: Germline and junction disagree at one end, which may indicate a read error. V usage is TRBV5-4 and J usage is TRBJ2-7, with TRBD2 matching 11 bases. Germline CDR1 SGHNT, CDR2 YYREEE (reference sequence). This CDR3 contains 16 residues. The CDR3 DNA reads TGTGTCAGCAGCGATCCGGGACTAGCGGAGGGCTACGAGCAATACTTC. This translates into CVSSDPGLAEGYEQYF.

In its sample, this clonotype ranks as medium-sized. The gene calls are TRBV5-1 and TRBJ2-1; 9 positions match TRBD2. Germline lookup yields CDR1 SGHRS and CDR2 YFSETQ. CDR3 length equals 18 residues. V lost 0 bases, J lost 1 base, and 8 bases stayed unmatched. This chain's CDR3 is CASSLDGSGSTSYNEQFF. DNA of the CDR3: TGCGCCAGCAGCTTGGACGGTAGCGGGAGTACGTCCTACAATGAGCAGTTCTTC.

A note on this clonotype: The CDR3 ends on some other residue instead of the conserved phenylalanine or tryptophan, so this is likely a read error. V usage is TRBV6-1 and J usage is TRBJ2-7; 9 bases fit TRBD2. The CDR3 runs 14 residues. Germline V gives CDR1 MNHNS, CDR2 SASEGT. The CDR3 here is CASREAGGASEQYL. The CDR3 bases are TGTGCCAGCAGAGAAGCGGGGGGCGCGTCCGAGCAGTACCTC.

V and J are TRBV12-3 or TRBV12-4 and TRBJ2-5; D gene unclear. The CDR3 is made up of 13 amino acids. The V and J ends lost 6 bases and 4 bases respectively, with 12 bases between them. The CDR3 DNA is TGTGCCAGCAGCCGAGGCGGAGCAGAGACCCAGTACTTC. Its protein product is CASSRGGAETQYF.

This clonotype was observed once. A read error may produce the germline difference seen at one junction end. The V call is TRBV28, the J call TRBJ2-7; 13 bases agree with TRBD2. The CDR3 is 19 amino acids. The V gene's germline CDR1 is MDHEN and CDR2 SYDVKM. The CDR3, as DNA: TGTGCCAGCAGTTTTATCGGACTAGCGGGAGTGCGAATCTCCTATGAGCAGTACTTC. Encoded protein: CASSFIGLAGVRISYEQYF.

There are many counts of this clonotype. The chain is built from TRBV4-3 and TRBJ2-7; weak D call: TRBD2 (7 bases). V was shortened by 3 bases and J by 7 bases, with 10 bases between the two germline ends. Looked up from germline, CDR1 is LGHNA and CDR2 is YSLEER. The CDR3 sequence is 12 residues long. The CDR3 region is CASSQGGGEQYF. The CDR3 bases are TGCGCCAGCAGCCAGGGAGGGGGAGAGCAGTACTTC.

The chain links TRBV7-3 to TRBJ2-1, with 15 bases identical to TRBD2. Germline trimming cut 8 bases from V and 0 bases from J; bases unmatched to any gene: 11. CDR1 is SGHTA, CDR2 FQGTGA, per germline. The CDR3 is made up of 19 amino acids. The CDR3: CASRSFGLAGGSSYNEQFF. As DNA, the CDR3 is TGTGCCAGCCGCTCGTTTGGACTAGCGGGAGGGAGCTCCTACAATGAGCAGTTCTTC.

Turning to this clonotype: At one end, the junction sequence differs from germline, possibly due to a read error. The chain uses TRBV4-1 and TRBJ1-3, with no clear D. Germline V gene lookup returns CDR1 MGHRA and CDR2 YSYEKL. The CDR3 extends over 19 amino acids. The CDR3 sequence is CASNQGHLMDQLSGNTIYF. CDR3 DNA: TGCGCCAGCAACCAAGGTCATCTAATGGACCAGCTCTCTGGAAACACCATATATTTT.

As concerns this clonotype: An end of the junction does not agree with germline; a read error may underlie this. This rearrangement joins TRBV4-3 to TRBJ2-7, with D perhaps assigned TRBD1 or TRBD2 (5 bases each). The CDR3 spans 14 residues. CDR1 is LGHNA and CDR2 is YSLEER in the germline V gene. CDR3 sequence reads: CASSLGTSRAEHYF. The CDR3 nucleotides read TGCGCCAGCAGCCTTGGGACGTCCCGCGCCGAGCACTACTTC.

Remarks on this clonotype: A much larger clone differs from this one at a single base, so this may be a read error. This chain connects TRBV5-1 to TRBJ2-1; 8 bases agree with TRBD2. Germline V CDR1 and CDR2: SGHRS, YFSETQ. The CDR3 sequence is 15 residues long. The CDR3 protein is CASSWGLVSYNELFF. The CDR3 coding sequence is TGCGCCAGCAGCTGGGGACTAGTATCCTACAATGAGCTGTTCTTC.

With regard to this clonotype: This CDR3 is missing its conserved last phenylalanine or tryptophan, likely due to a read error. This chain joins TRBV11-2 and TRBJ2-5; TRBD2 matches at 10 bases. This CDR3 is built from 18 residues. The V segment lost 0 bases and the J segment 4 bases; nucleotides outside the gene matches: 11. Germline values: CDR1 SGHAT, CDR2 FQNNGV. The chain's CDR3 is CASSLDPLSSGRGETQYL. CDR3 DNA: TGTGCCAGCAGCTTAGATCCATTGTCTAGCGGGAGAGGAGAGACCCAGTACTTA.